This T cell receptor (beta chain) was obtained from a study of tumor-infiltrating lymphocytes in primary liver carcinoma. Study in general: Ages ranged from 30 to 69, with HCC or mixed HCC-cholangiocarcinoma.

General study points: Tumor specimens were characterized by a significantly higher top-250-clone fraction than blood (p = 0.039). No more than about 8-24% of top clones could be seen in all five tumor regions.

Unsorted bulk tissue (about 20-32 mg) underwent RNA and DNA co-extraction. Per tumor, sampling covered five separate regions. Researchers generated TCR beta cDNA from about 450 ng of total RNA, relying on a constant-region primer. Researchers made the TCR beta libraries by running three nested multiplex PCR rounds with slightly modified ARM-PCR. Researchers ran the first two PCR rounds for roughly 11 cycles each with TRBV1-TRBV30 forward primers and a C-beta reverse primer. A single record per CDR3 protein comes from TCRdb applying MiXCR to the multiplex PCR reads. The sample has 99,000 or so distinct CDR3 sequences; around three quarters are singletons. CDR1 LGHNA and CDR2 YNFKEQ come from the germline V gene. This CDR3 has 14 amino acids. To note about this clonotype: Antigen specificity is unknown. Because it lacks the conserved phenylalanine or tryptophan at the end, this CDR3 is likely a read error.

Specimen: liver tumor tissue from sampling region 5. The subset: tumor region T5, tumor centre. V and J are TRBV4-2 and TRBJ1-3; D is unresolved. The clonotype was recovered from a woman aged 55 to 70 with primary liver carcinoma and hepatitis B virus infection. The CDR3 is CASSQEEPGNTIYY. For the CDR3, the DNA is TGTGCCAGCAGCCAAGAGGAGCCTGGGAACACCATATATTAT.